This T cell receptor (beta chain) stems from a study of T cell repertoires in cytomegalovirus infection. Points on this clonotype: Its target is not known.

The CDR3 runs 15 residues. Germline CDR1 reads SGHNT; CDR2 reads YYREEE (reference sequence). The V gene lost 4 bases and the J gene lost 2 bases, with 15 bases spanning the gap. Study-wide results and caveats: Dominating the ex vivo response were TCR beta clonotypes that were CMV-specific and HLA-C-restricted.

MiXCR was run by TCRdb on the reads, yielding one entry per CDR3 protein. The sample holds approximately 750,000 distinct CDR3 sequences, less than 40% seen once. J is TRBJ1-1 and V is TRBV5-4; D perhaps matches TRBD1 (5 bases). This sequence was found in a human donor in good health (CMV status not recorded). Some clones in this sample may be carry-over from other donors' samples. Sequenced input: PBMCs. The CDR3 DNA is TGTGCCAGCAGCCCAGTAAAGACAGTAAACACTGAAGCTTTCTTT. Translation gives CASSPVKTVNTEAFF.